These 19 T cell receptor beta chains were all obtained from the same sample, sequenced in a study of T-cell memory formation after mild COVID-19. TCRdb reprocessed the 5' RACE reads with MiXCR, giving one entry per CDR3 protein. The sample consists of about 130,000 distinct CDR3 sequences, approximately 6.2% of them appearing once. Specimen: PBMCs or a T cell subset sorted from them (not recorded which). The receptors shown here come from an adult woman who had mild COVID-19 (a few samples of this study predate the infection). Cell type and time point are not known.

In its sample, this clonotype was seen many times. The CDR3 is CSARVNYGYTF. In nucleotides, the CDR3 is TGCAGTGCTAGAGTTAACTATGGCTACACCTTC. The chain couples TRBV20-1 to TRBJ1-2, with D uncertain. This CDR3 comprises 11 residues. Germline V gives CDR1 DFQATT, CDR2 SNEGSKA (reference sequence). The ends were cut back, 1 base at V and 1 base at J, with 1 base in the middle.

This clonotype was recorded many times. As DNA, the CDR3 is TGTGCCAGCAGCGTAGCGGCTAGCGGGGGACATGAGCAGTTCTTC. Protein sequence: CASSVAASGGHEQFF. The J gene is TRBJ2-1, the V gene TRBV9; 10 positions agree with TRBD2. Germline values: CDR1 SGDLS, CDR2 YYNGEE. J lost 8 bases, V lost 0 bases, and 5 bases had no gene match. The CDR3 has 15 residues.

V gene TRBV6-1 combines with J gene TRBJ2-5, with TRBD2 matching over 8 bases. The CDR3 covers 14 residues. Germline V lookup: CDR1 MNHNS, CDR2 SASEGT. J gave up 9 bases and V 3 bases, and 9 bases lay outside the gene matches. The CDR3 sequence: CASSEIAGTVSQYF. CDR3 DNA sequence: TGTGCCAGCAGTGAGATAGCGGGGACGGTGTCCCAGTACTTC.

This clonotype was found many times. The chain employs TRBV11-3 and TRBJ2-1; D remains ambiguous. The CDR3 length is 15 residues. Germline CDR1 reads SGHNT; CDR2 reads YENEEA. V lost 5 bases, J lost 1 base, and 12 bases lay in between. The CDR3 loop is CASSPPTRSYNEQFF. In DNA, the CDR3 is TGTGCCAGCAGCCCCCCGACCCGATCCTACAATGAGCAGTTCTTC.

This clonotype was counted between two and nine times. The chain has TRBV12-3 or TRBV12-4 and TRBJ2-1; TRBD2 is a possible D gene (5 bases). CDR3 length: 12 residues. Trimming pared 7 bases from V and 5 bases from J, leaving 9 bases between. This CDR3 reads CASTLRDNEQFF. As DNA, the CDR3 is TGTGCCAGCACCCTGCGGGACAATGAGCAGTTCTTC.

There are many counts of this clonotype. The rearrangement uses TRBV6-2 or TRBV6-3 and TRBJ2-1; TRBD2 agrees at 7 bases. Looked up from germline, CDR1 is MNHEY and CDR2 is SVGEGT. Losses at the gene ends were 5 bases for V and 7 bases for J; bases not matched to a gene: 14. The CDR3 contains 16 residues. This CDR3 is CASSRAGVEVGNEQFF. As DNA, the CDR3 is TGTGCCAGCAGTCGCGCGGGAGTGGAGGTTGGGAATGAGCAGTTCTTC.

This chain uses TRBV10-3 with TRBJ1-3; tentative D call: TRBD1 (5 bases). CDR3 length equals 13 residues. Germline CDR1 ENHRY, CDR2 SYGVKD. The V gene lost 8 bases and the J gene lost 9 bases, with 17 bases spanning the gap. The DNA for the CDR3 is TGTGCCATCTCAGCAGGGATTTTCGGCACCATATATTTT. Amino acid sequence: CAISAGIFGTIYF.

The table lists this clonotype with many counts. The gene calls are TRBV4-2 and TRBJ2-7; 8 bases are shared with TRBD2. CDR1 is LGHNA, CDR2 YNFKEQ, per germline. V trimming: 0 bases; J trimming: 4 bases; junction bases outside the gene matches: 8. The CDR3 is made up of 16 amino acids. CDR3 protein: CASSQEPGLAGYEQYF. The CDR3 DNA reads as TGTGCCAGCAGCCAAGAGCCAGGGCTAGCGGGTTACGAGCAGTACTTC.

This clonotype was picked up a small number of times. This chain uses TRBV20-1 with TRBJ2-2, with D uncertain. The germline CDR1 and CDR2 sequences are DFQATT and SNEGSKA (reference sequence). The CDR3 spans 14 residues. Between the trimmed V and J ends, which lost 6 bases and 2 bases, there was a span of 13 bases. CDR3 nucleotides: TGCAGTGCCAGACCCTCGACCAACACCGGGGAGCTGTTTTTT. Its protein is CSARPSTNTGELFF.

V is TRBV30 and J is TRBJ1-5; 7 nucleotides match TRBD1. V gave up 3 bases and J gave up 2 bases; unmatched junction bases: 10. In germline, CDR1 is GTSNPN, CDR2 SVGIG (reference sequence). This CDR3 is built from 16 residues. The CDR3 region is CAWSLRGQVGNQPQHF. CDR3 DNA sequence: TGTGCCTGGAGCCTGAGGGGGCAAGTTGGCAATCAGCCCCAGCATTTT.

The sample holds a few counts of this clonotype. The chain couples TRBV7-2 to TRBJ2-5; D gene ambiguous. With 5 bases removed from V and 5 bases from J, the gap between germline ends came to 21 bases. CDR1 is SGHTA, CDR2 FQGNSA, per germline. The CDR3 sequence is 16 residues long. This CDR3 is CASSPQSFLKRETQYF. For the CDR3, the DNA is TGTGCCAGCAGCCCCCAGTCGTTCCTAAAACGGGAGACCCAGTACTTC.

Of note for this clonotype: A junction end diverges from the germline sequence, so it may reflect a read error. The V gene is TRBV12-3 or TRBV12-4, the J gene TRBJ2-3; D might be TRBD1 or TRBD2, each matching 7 bases. The CDR3 has 15 residues. DNA of the CDR3: TGTGCCAGCAGTCCCGGGGGGACAGCGATAGATATGCAGTATTTT. It translates to CASSPGGTAIDMQYF.

This clonotype was observed a handful of times. The chain uses TRBV9 and TRBJ2-5; 7 bases map to TRBD2. The germline V gene has CDR1 SGDLS and CDR2 YYNGEE. This CDR3 is built from 14 residues. V was pared by 3 bases and J by 4 bases, with 6 bases of the junction left unmatched. CDR3 in amino acids: CASSAGTTRETQYF. In nucleotides, the CDR3 is TGTGCCAGCAGCGCCGGGACTACCAGAGAGACCCAGTACTTC.

Ten or more counts support this clonotype. This chain connects TRBV4-1 to TRBJ1-2; D gene ambiguous. There are 17 residues in the CDR3. Germline values: CDR1 MGHRA, CDR2 YSYEKL. V lost 0 bases, J lost 8 bases, and 22 bases lay in between. CDR3 bases: TGCGCCAGCAGCCAAGATTTGGCCGCTTATGGGCTCGGGGGCTACACCTTC. This encodes CASSQDLAAYGLGGYTF.

This clonotype was recorded at least ten times. This sequence joins TRBV12-3 or TRBV12-4 and TRBJ2-1; 7 bases map to TRBD1. The CDR3 is 15 amino acids. Trimming removed 0 bases from V and 6 bases from J; junction bases left unmatched: 5. The CDR3 nucleotides are TGTGCCAGCAGTTTAGCGCGGACAGGCCGCAATGAGCAGTTCTTC. Translating gives CASSLARTGRNEQFF.

CDR3 bases: TGTGCCAGCAACCGACTAGCGCACTACACAGATACGCAGTATTTT. Translated: CASNRLAHYTDTQYF. This chain uses TRBV9 with TRBJ2-3, with 8 bases aligning to TRBD2. CDR1 SGDLS and CDR2 YYNGEE come from the germline V gene. The trim removed 6 bases at V and 2 bases at J, leaving 8 bases unmatched. This CDR3 has 15 residues.

A few counts support this clonotype. The chain combines TRBV3-1 with TRBJ2-7; D may match TRBD1 or TRBD2 (5 bases each). The V and J ends lost 0 bases and 4 bases respectively, with 10 bases between them. The CDR3 contains 14 residues. CDR1 is LGHDT and CDR2 is YNNKEL in the germline V gene (reference sequence). The CDR3 loop reads CASSQDFREYEQYF. The DNA of the CDR3 is TGTGCCAGCAGCCAAGATTTCAGGGAGTACGAGCAGTACTTC.

The table lists this clonotype with a count of one. This chain joins TRBV24-1 and TRBJ2-1, with D perhaps TRBD1 or TRBD2 (5 bases each). CDR3 length equals 15 residues. Trimming shortened V by 3 bases and J by 4 bases, and 12 bases separated the two germline ends. CDR1 is KGHDR, CDR2 SFDVKD, per germline. The CDR3 region has the DNA TGTGCCACCAGTGATCCGGGACCCCAATACAATGAGCAGTTCTTC. Its translation is CATSDPGPQYNEQFF.

The V and J genes are TRBV7-9 and TRBJ2-2; D is unresolved. V lost 8 bases, J lost 6 bases, and 13 bases lay in between. This CDR3 is 13 amino acids long. CDR1 SEHNR and CDR2 FQNEAQ come from the germline V gene (reference sequence). The CDR3 nucleotides read TGTGCCAGCTCCCCTCGGGTCGCCGGGGAGCTGTTTTTT. Protein sequence: CASSPRVAGELFF.